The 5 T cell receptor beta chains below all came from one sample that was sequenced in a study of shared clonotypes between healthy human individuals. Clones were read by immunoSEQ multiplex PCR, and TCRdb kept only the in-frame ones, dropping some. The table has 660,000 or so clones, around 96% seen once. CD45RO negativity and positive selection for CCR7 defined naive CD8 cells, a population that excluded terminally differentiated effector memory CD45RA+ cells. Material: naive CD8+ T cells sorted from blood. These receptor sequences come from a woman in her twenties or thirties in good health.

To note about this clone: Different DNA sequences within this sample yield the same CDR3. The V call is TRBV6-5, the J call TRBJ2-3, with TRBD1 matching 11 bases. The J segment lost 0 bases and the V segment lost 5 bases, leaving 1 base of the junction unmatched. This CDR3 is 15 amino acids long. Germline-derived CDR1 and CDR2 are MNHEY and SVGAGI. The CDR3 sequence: CASSGTGGSTDTQYF. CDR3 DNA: TGTGCCAGCAGTGGGACAGGGGGGAGCACAGATACGCAGTATTTT.

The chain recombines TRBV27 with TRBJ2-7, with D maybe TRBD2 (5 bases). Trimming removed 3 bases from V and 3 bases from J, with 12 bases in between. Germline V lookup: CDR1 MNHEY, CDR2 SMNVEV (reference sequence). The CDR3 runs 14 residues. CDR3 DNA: TGTGCCAGCAGTTTTGCAACGGGAAACTACGAGCAGTACTTC. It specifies CASSFATGNYEQYF.

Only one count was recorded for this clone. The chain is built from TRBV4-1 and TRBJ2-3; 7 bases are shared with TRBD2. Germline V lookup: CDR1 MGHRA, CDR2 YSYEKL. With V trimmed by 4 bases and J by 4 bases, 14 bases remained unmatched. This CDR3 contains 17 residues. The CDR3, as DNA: TGCGCCAGCAGCCTGGCAATGACGCGGGAGATTGCAGATACGCAGTATTTT. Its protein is CASSLAMTREIADTQYF.

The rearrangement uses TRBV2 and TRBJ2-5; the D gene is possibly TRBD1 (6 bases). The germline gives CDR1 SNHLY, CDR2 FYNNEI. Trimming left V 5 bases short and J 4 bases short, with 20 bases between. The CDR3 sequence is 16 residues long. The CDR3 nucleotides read TGTGCCAGCAGTCGAGATTACAGGGTTTTGTCAGAGACCCAGTACTTC. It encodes CASSRDYRVLSETQYF.

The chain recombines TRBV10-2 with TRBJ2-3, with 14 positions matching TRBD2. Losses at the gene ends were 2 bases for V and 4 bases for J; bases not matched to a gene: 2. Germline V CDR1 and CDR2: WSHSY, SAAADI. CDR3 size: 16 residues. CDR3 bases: TGCGCCAGCAGTGAGACGGGACTAGCGGGAGCAGATACGCAGTATTTT. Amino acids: CASSETGLAGADTQYF.